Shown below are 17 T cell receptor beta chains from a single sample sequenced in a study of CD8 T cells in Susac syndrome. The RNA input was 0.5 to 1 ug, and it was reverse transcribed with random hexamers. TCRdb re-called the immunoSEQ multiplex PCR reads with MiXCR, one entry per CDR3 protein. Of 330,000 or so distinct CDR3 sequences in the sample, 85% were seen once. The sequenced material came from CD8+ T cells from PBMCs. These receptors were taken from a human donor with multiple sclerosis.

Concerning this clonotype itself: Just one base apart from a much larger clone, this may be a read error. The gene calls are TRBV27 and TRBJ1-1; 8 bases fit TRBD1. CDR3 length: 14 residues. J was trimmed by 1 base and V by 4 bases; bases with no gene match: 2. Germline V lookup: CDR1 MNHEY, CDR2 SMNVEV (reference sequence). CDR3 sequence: CASSSGTGNTEAFF. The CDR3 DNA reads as TGTGCCAGCAGTTCCGGGACAGGGAACACTGAAGCTTTCTTT.

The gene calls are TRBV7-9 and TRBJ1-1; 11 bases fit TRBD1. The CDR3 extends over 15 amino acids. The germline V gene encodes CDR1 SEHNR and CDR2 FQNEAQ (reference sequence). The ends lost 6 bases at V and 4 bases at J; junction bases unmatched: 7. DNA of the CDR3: TGTGCCAGCAGGTACGCCGGGACAGGGGGCACTGAAGCTTTCTTT. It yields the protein CASRYAGTGGTEAFF.

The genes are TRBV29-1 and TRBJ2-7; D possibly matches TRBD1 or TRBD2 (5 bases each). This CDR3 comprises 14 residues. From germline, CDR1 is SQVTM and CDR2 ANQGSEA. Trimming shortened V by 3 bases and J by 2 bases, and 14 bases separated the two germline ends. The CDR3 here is CSVDVGDGTYEQYF. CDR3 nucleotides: TGCAGCGTTGATGTAGGGGACGGTACCTACGAGCAGTACTTC.

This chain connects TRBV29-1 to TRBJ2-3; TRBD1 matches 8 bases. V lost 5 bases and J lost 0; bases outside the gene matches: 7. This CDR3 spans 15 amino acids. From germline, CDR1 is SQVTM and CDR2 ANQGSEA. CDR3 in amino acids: CSVFVGQVSTDTQYF. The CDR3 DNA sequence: TGCAGCGTTTTCGTGGGACAGGTTAGCACAGATACGCAGTATTTT.

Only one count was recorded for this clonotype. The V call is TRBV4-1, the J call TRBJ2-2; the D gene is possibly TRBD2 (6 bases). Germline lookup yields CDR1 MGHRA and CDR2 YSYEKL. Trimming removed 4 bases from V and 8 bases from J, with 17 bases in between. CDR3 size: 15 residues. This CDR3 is CASSPDSTSGGELFF. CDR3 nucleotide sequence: TGCGCCAGCAGCCCGGATTCGACCAGCGGGGGGGAGCTGTTTTTT.

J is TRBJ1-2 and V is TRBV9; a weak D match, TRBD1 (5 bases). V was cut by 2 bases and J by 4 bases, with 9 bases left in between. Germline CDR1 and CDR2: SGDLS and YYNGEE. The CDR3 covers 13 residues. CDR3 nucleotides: TGTGCCAGCAGCGTTAACCAGGGCTATGGCTACACCTTC. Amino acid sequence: CASSVNQGYGYTF. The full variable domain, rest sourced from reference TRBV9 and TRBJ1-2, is DSGVTQTPKHLITATGQRVTLRCSPRSGDLSVYWYQQSLDQGLQFLIQYYNGEERAKGNILERFSAQQFPDLHSELNLSSLELGDSALYFCASSVNQGYGYTFGSGTRLTVV.

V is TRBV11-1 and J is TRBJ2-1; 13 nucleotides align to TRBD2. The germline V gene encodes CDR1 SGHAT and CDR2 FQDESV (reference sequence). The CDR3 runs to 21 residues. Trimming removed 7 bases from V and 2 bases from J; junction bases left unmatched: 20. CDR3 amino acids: CASTPSAGGLAGNPAYNEQFF. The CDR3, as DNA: TGTGCCAGCACCCCCTCCGCGGGGGGACTAGCGGGAAACCCGGCCTACAATGAGCAGTTCTTC.

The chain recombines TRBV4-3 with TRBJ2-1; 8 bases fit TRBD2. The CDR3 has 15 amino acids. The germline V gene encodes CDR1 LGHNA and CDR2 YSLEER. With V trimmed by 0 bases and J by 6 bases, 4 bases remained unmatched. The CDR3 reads CASSQDSGDGNEQFF. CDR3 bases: TGCGCCAGCAGCCAAGATAGCGGGGATGGCAATGAGCAGTTCTTC.

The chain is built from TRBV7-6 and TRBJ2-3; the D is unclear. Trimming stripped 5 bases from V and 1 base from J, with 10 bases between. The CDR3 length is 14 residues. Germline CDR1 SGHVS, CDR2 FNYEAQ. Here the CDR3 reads CASSRFPGTDTQYF. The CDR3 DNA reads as TGTGCCAGCAGCCGCTTTCCGGGCACAGATACGCAGTATTTT.

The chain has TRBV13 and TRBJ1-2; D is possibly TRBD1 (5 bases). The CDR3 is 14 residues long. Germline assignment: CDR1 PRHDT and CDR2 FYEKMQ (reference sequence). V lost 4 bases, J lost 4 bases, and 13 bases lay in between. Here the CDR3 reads CASSSGQGSYGYTF. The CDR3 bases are TGTGCCAGCAGCTCGGGGCAGGGTTCCTATGGCTACACCTTC.

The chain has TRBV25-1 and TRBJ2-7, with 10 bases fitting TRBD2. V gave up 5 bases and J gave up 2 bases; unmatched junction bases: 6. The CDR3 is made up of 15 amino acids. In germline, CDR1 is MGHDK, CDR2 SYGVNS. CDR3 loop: CASSIGTSVPYEQYF. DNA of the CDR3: TGTGCCAGCAGTATCGGGACTAGCGTCCCCTACGAGCAGTACTTC.

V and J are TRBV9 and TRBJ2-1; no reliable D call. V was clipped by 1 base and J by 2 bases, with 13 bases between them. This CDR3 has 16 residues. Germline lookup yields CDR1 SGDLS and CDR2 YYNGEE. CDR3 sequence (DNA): TGTGCCAGCAGCGTACTCTCCGGCGGCCCCTACAATGAGCAGTTCTTC. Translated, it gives CASSVLSGGPYNEQFF.

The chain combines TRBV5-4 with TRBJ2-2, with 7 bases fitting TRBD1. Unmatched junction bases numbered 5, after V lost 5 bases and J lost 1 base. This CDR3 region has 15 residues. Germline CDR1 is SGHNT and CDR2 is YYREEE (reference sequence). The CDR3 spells CASRQDRENTGELFF. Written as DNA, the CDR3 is TGTGCCAGCAGACAAGACAGGGAGAACACCGGGGAGCTGTTTTTT.

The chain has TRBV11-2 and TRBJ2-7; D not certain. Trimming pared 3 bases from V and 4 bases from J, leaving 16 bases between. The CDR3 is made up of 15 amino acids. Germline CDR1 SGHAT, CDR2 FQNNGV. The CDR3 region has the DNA TGTGCCAGCAGCTTTCCCATGGAACGGCCTTACGAGCAGTACTTC. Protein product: CASSFPMERPYEQYF.

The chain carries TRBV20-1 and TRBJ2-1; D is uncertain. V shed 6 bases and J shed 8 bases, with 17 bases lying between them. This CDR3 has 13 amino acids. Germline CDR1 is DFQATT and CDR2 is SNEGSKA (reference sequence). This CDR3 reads CSAISPNTYEQFF. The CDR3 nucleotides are TGCAGTGCCATCAGCCCGAACACCTATGAGCAGTTCTTC.

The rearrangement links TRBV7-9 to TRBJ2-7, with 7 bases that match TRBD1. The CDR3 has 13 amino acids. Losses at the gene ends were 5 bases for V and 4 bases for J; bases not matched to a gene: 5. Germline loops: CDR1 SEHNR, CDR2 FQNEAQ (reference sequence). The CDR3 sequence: CASSQGQLYEQYF. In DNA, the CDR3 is TGTGCCAGCAGCCAGGGACAGTTATACGAGCAGTACTTC.

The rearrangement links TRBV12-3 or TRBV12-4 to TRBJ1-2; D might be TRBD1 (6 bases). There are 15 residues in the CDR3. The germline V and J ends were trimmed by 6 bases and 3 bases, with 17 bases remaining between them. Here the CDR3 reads CASSLRGGGDYGYTF. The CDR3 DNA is TGTGCCAGCAGCCTGCGGGGTGGGGGCGACTATGGCTACACCTTC.